The sequence of this T cell receptor (beta chain) was determined in a study of OX40 agonist ivuxolimab in advanced cancers. Study as a whole: Three patients responded partially, comprising one with hepatocellular carcinoma and two with cutaneous melanoma.

This clone was recorded only once. Using immunoSEQ multiplex PCR, the repertoire was profiled, and TCRdb retains in-frame clones only, with some absent. The sample holds under 35,000 clones; 84% are singletons and the top ten take approximately 21%. Trimming left V 1 base short and J 2 bases short, with 9 bases between. In germline, CDR1 is PRHDT, CDR2 FYEKMQ (reference sequence). This CDR3 comprises 15 residues. The clonotype was recovered from an adult with an advanced solid tumor such as melanoma, head and neck, liver or kidney cancer. The sample was CD4+ or CD8+ T cells sorted from blood, taken in a trial of the OX40 agonist ivuxolimab. The chain has TRBV13 and TRBJ2-1; D unclear. The CDR3 sequence: CASSLERAPYNEQFF. CDR3 nucleotide sequence: TGTGCCAGCAGCTTAGAGCGAGCGCCCTACAATGAGCAGTTCTTC.